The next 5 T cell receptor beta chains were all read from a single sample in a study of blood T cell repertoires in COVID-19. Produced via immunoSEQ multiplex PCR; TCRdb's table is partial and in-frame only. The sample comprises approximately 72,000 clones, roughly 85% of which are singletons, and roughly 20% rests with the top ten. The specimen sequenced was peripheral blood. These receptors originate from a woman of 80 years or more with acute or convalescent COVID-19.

The CDR3 DNA follows: TGTGCCAGCAGCGGTCTTAGCGGGAGGGCCGATACGCAGTATTTT. Amino acid sequence: CASSGLSGRADTQYF. The gene calls are TRBV9 and TRBJ2-3; TRBD2 agrees at 11 bases. The CDR3 length is 15 residues. Trimming cost V 3 bases and J 6 bases; bases outside gene matches: 6. Germline CDR1 reads SGDLS; CDR2 reads YYNGEE.

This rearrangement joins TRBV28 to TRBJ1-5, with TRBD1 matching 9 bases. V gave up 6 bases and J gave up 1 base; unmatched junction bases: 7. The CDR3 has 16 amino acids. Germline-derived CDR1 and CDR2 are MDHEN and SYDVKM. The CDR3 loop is CASRPPDRGSNQPQHF. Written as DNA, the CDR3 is TGTGCCAGCAGACCCCCCGACAGGGGGAGCAATCAGCCCCAGCATTTT. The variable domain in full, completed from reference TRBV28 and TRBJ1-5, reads DVKVTQSSRYLVKRTGEKVFLECVQDMDHENMFWYRQDPGLGLRLIYFSYDVKMKEKGDIPEGYSVSREKKERFSLILESASTNQTSMYLCASRPPDRGSNQPQHFGDGTRLSIL.

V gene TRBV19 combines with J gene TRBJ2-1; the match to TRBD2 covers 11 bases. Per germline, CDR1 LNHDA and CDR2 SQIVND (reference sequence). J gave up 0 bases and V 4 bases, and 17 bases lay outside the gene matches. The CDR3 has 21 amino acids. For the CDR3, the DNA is TGTGCCAGTAGTACCATTCAGCGGCTAGCGGGAGGCCGAAGCTCCTACAATGAGCAGTTCTTC. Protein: CASSTIQRLAGGRSSYNEQFF.

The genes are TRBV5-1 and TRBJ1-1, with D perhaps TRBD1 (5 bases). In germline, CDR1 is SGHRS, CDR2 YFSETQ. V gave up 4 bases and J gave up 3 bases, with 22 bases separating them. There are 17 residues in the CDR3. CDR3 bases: TGCGCCAGCAGCCCCCGACGGCCGCCGGGGGGGGACACTGAAGCTTTCTTT. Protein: CASSPRRPPGGDTEAFF.

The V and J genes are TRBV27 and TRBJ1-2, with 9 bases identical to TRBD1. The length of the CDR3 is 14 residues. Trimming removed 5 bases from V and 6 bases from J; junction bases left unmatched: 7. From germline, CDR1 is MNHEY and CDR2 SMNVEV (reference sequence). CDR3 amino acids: CASSPGTGFNGYTF. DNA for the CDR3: TGTGCCAGCAGTCCCGGGACAGGGTTCAATGGCTACACCTTC.